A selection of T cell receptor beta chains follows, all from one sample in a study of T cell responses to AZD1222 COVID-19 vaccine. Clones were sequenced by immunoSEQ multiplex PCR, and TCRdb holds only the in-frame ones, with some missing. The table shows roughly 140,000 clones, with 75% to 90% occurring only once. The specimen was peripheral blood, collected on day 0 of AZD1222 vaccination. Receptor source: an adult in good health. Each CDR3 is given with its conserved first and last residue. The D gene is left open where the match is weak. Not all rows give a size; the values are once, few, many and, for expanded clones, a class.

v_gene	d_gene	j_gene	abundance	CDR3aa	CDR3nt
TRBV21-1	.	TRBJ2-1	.	CASSKEAGGEPYNEQFF	TGTGCCAGCAGCAAAGAGGCAGGGGGCGAACCCTACAATGAGCAGTTCTTC
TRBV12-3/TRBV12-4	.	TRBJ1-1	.	CASSNRADAEAFF	TGTGCCAGCAGTAACAGGGCTGACGCTGAAGCTTTCTTT
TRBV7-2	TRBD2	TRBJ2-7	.	CASSVSGGPVYF	TGTGCCAGCAGCGTTAGCGGGGGTCCTGTGTACTTC
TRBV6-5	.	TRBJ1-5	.	CASSWGGNQPQHF	TGTGCCAGCAGCTGGGGGGGCAATCAGCCCCAGCATTTT
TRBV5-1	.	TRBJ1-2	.	CASSPLGNYGYTF	TGCGCCAGCAGCCCCTTAGGCAACTATGGCTACACCTTC
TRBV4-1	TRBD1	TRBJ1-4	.	CASSPGIRQGTRKLFF	TGCGCCAGCAGCCCAGGCATTCGACAGGGTACGCGAAAACTGTTTTTT
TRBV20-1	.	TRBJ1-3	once	CSARVRNTIYF	TGCAGTGCTAGAGTCAGAAACACCATATATTTT
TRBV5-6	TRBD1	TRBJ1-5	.	CASSLSGQGYNQPQHF	TGTGCCAGCAGCTTGAGCGGACAGGGCTACAATCAGCCCCAGCATTTT
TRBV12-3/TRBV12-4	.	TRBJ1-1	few	CASSQTGNTEAFF	TGTGCCAGCAGTCAGACAGGGAACACTGAAGCTTTCTTT
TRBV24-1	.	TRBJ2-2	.	CATAGTNTGELFF	TGTGCCACCGCGGGGACGAACACCGGGGAGCTGTTTTTT
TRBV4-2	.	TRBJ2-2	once	CASSQEISLGTGELFF	TGTGCCAGCAGCCAAGAAATATCCCTGGGCACCGGGGAGCTGTTTTTT
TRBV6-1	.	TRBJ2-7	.	CASSETIYEQYF	TGTGCCAGCAGTGAAACCATCTACGAGCAGTACTTC
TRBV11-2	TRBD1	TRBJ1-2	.	CASSPHSATGQIYGYTF	TGTGCCAGCAGCCCACATTCGGCGACAGGGCAAATCTATGGCTACACCTTC
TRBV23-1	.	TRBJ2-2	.	CASIPSENTGELFF	TGCGCCAGCATCCCGAGCGAGAACACCGGGGAGCTGTTTTTT
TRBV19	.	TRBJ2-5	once	CASRPGTIETQYF	TGTGCCAGTAGACCAGGGACGATTGAGACCCAGTACTTC
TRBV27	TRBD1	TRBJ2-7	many	CASSLSNNRGYNEQYF	TGTGCCAGCAGTTTATCGAATAACAGGGGGTACAACGAGCAGTACTTC
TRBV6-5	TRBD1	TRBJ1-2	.	CASSFFTGQGSYTF	TGTGCCAGCAGTTTTTTTACGGGACAGGGTTCATACACCTTC
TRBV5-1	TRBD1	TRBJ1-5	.	CASSLAGGAGEPQHF	TGCGCCAGCAGCTTGGCAGGGGGGGCCGGGGAGCCCCAGCATTTT
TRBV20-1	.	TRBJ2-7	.	CSASYVDSKPYEQYF	TGCAGTGCTAGTTACGTTGACAGTAAACCCTACGAGCAGTACTTC
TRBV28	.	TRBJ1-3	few	CASSLQGGGNTIYF	TGTGCCAGCAGTTTACAGGGAGGAGGAAACACCATATATTTT
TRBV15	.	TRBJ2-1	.	CATSIEGAGGPNEQFF	TGTGCCACCAGCATCGAGGGGGCGGGGGGCCCCAATGAGCAGTTCTTC
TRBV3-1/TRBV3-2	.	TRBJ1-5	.	CASSLGFNQPQHF	TGTGCCAGCAGCCTAGGGTTTAATCAGCCCCAGCATTTT
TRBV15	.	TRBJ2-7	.	CATSRGERYEQYF	TGTGCCACCAGCAGAGGCGAGAGGTACGAGCAGTACTTC
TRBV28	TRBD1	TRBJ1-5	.	CASRTGGGGGQPQHF	TGTGCCAGCCGGACAGGGGGTGGAGGGGGTCAGCCCCAGCATTTT
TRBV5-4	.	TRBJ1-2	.	CASSLDRGYGYTF	TGTGCCAGCAGCTTGGATCGGGGTTATGGCTACACCTTC
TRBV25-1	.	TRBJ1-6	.	CASSVQGLNSPLHF	TGTGCCAGCAGTGTGCAGGGGCTGAATTCACCCCTCCACTTT
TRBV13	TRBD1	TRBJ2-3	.	CASSLYRGPTDTQYF	TGTGCCAGCAGCCTCTACAGGGGGCCCACAGATACGCAGTATTTT
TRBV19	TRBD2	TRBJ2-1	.	CASSRTSGFYNEQFF	TGTGCCAGTAGTAGGACTAGCGGGTTTTACAATGAGCAGTTCTTC
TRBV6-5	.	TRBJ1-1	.	CASSYSEGTEAFF	TGTGCCAGCAGTTACTCGGAGGGGACTGAAGCTTTCTTT
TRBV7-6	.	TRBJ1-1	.	CASSSTEGRKEAFF	TGTGCCAGCAGCTCGACCGAGGGACGGAAGGAAGCTTTCTTT
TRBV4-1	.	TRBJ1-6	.	CASSQRLAALNNSPLHF	TGCGCCAGCAGCCAACGACTTGCAGCCCTGAATAATTCACCCCTCCACTTT
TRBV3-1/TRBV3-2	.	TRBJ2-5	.	CASSQVGGGETQYF	TGTGCCAGCAGCCAAGTGGGGGGAGGTGAGACCCAGTACTTC
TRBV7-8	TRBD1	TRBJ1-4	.	CASSLTGQGREKLFF	TGTGCCAGCAGCTTAACAGGACAGGGCCGGGAAAAACTGTTTTTT